The 17 T cell receptor beta chains below all came from one sample that was sequenced in a study of blood T cell repertoires in COVID-19. Assay: immunoSEQ multiplex PCR; the TCRdb copy retains only in-frame clones and omits some. The table records a few hundred thousand clones, around 86% of them present only once. Source material: peripheral blood. Receptors were obtained from a man over 45 with acute or convalescent COVID-19.

The genes are TRBV6-2 or TRBV6-3 and TRBJ2-5, with D hard to call. The V end was cut by 3 bases, the J end by 7 bases, with 9 bases between. The germline gives CDR1 MNHEY, CDR2 SVGEGT. This CDR3 has 12 amino acids. The CDR3: CASSYGLGTQYF. Here the CDR3 DNA reads TGTGCCAGCAGTTATGGGCTGGGGACCCAGTACTTC.

The table lists this clone with a few counts. The chain carries TRBV7-2 and TRBJ2-3, with 8 positions matching TRBD2. This CDR3 region has 13 residues. Germline V lookup: CDR1 SGHTA, CDR2 FQGNSA. V lost 2 bases, J lost 6 bases, and 1 base stayed unmatched. Written as DNA, the CDR3 is TGTGCCAGCAGCTTACCTAGCGGGGATACGCAGTATTTT. It is translated as CASSLPSGDTQYF.

V gene TRBV5-1 combines with J gene TRBJ1-2; 7 bases agree with TRBD1. The CDR3 sequence is 13 residues long. Per germline, CDR1 SGHRS and CDR2 YFSETQ. J was trimmed by 3 bases and V by 5 bases; bases with no gene match: 4. The chain's CDR3 is CASRNQGDYGYTF. CDR3 in DNA: TGCGCCAGCAGAAACCAGGGGGACTATGGCTACACCTTC.

Only one count was recorded for this clone. The chain couples TRBV10-1 to TRBJ2-5; TRBD2 aligns across 7 bases. CDR3 size: 14 residues. J was trimmed by 2 bases and V by 0 bases; bases with no gene match: 0. CDR1 and CDR2 (germline): WNHNN, SYGVQD (reference sequence). CDR3 loop: CASSESSGQETQYF. The CDR3, as DNA: TGCGCCAGCAGTGAGTCTAGCGGGCAAGAGACCCAGTACTTC.

The chain joins TRBV9 to TRBJ1-6; TRBD1 matches 7 bases. Trimming at V came to 3 bases and at J to 7 bases, leaving 7 bases not matched to a gene. This CDR3 has 15 amino acids. CDR1 and CDR2 (germline): SGDLS, YYNGEE. CDR3: CASSATGAVNSPLHF. The CDR3 coding sequence is TGTGCCAGCAGCGCCACAGGGGCGGTCAATTCACCCCTCCACTTT.

This clone appeared a single time. The CDR3 reads CAINRGNTEAFF. CDR3 sequence (DNA): TGTGCCATTAACCGGGGAAACACTGAAGCTTTCTTT. The gene calls are TRBV10-3 and TRBJ1-1; no clear D. Trimming removed 9 bases from V and 2 bases from J, with 10 bases in between. The V gene's germline CDR1 is ENHRY and CDR2 SYGVKD. The length of the CDR3 is 12 residues.

The V gene is TRBV18, the J gene TRBJ1-5, with 7 positions matching TRBD1. The CDR3 sequence is 16 residues long. V shed 3 bases, J shed 2 bases, and the junction held 7 bases outside the gene matches. Germline CDR1 KGHSH, CDR2 LQKENI. DNA for the CDR3: TGTGCCAGCTCACCCCGACAGGGCGAGGGCAATCAGCCCCAGCATTTT. Translated, it gives CASSPRQGEGNQPQHF.

The chain links TRBV19 to TRBJ2-3; 12 bases align to TRBD2. Germline CDR1 LNHDA, CDR2 SQIVND (reference sequence). The CDR3 contains 20 residues. V dropped 6 bases and J dropped 0; count of bases not matched to a gene: 16. CDR3 coding DNA: TGTGCCAGTAGCTCGCCCCCGACTAGCGGGGGTTCTCTGAGCACAGATACGCAGTATTTT. Its translation is CASSSPPTSGGSLSTDTQYF.

This chain uses TRBV24-1 with TRBJ2-2, with 9 bases identical to TRBD1. J was trimmed by 1 base and V by 3 bases; bases with no gene match: 2. CDR1 and CDR2 (germline): KGHDR, SFDVKD. This CDR3 has 16 amino acids. The CDR3 region has the DNA TGTGCCACCAGTGATGGGACAGGGCTGAACACCGGGGAGCTGTTTTTT. The encoded protein is CATSDGTGLNTGELFF.

The J gene is TRBJ1-2, the V gene TRBV5-1, with D unresolved. CDR1 is SGHRS and CDR2 is YFSETQ in the germline V gene. The CDR3 has 13 residues. V lost 4 bases and J lost 3, with 10 bases in between. In DNA, the CDR3 is TGCGCCAGCAGCGTGACCGGGGACTATGGCTACACCTTC. Translated, it gives CASSVTGDYGYTF.

The chain is built from TRBV9 and TRBJ1-1, with D unresolved. Germline V gives CDR1 SGDLS, CDR2 YYNGEE. Trimming left V 4 bases short and J 2 bases short, with 12 bases between. This CDR3 is built from 14 residues. The CDR3 loop reads CASSSNSGNTEAFF. The CDR3 DNA is TGTGCCAGCAGCTCAAACTCGGGAAACACTGAAGCTTTCTTT.

The chain joins TRBV7-9 to TRBJ2-7; 7 bases are a match to TRBD1. V lost 2 bases, J lost 0 bases, and 7 bases stayed unmatched. The CDR3 is made up of 16 amino acids. Per germline, CDR1 SEHNR and CDR2 FQNEAQ (reference sequence). The CDR3 loop is CASSLQGEGVSYEQYF. The CDR3 DNA reads as TGTGCCAGCAGCTTACAGGGGGAAGGCGTCTCCTACGAGCAGTACTTC.

The chain uses TRBV24-1 and TRBJ1-1; D gene uncertain. Germline V CDR1 and CDR2: KGHDR, SFDVKD. V lost 8 bases to trimming and J lost 0 bases, with 12 bases between them. CDR3 length equals 14 residues. DNA of the CDR3: TGTGCCACCACCTCGACACCGATGAACACTGAAGCTTTCTTT. This codes for CATTSTPMNTEAFF.

In its sample, this clone was seen once. The chain links TRBV9 to TRBJ1-1; TRBD1 matches at 10 bases. The germline gives CDR1 SGDLS, CDR2 YYNGEE. The V segment lost 0 bases and the J segment 0 bases; nucleotides outside the gene matches: 2. The CDR3 is 16 residues long. CDR3 nucleotide sequence: TGTGCCAGCAGCGTAGGGACAGGGGGGATGAACACTGAAGCTTTCTTT. This gives the protein CASSVGTGGMNTEAFF.

The rearrangement links TRBV4-1 to TRBJ1-4; 8 positions match TRBD1. V lost 3 bases, J lost 4 bases, and 4 bases stayed unmatched. The germline V gene has CDR1 MGHRA and CDR2 YSYEKL. The CDR3 sequence is 15 residues long. This CDR3 is CASSHQGAGNEKLFF. Here the CDR3 DNA reads TGCGCCAGCAGCCACCAGGGGGCGGGTAATGAAAAACTGTTTTTT.

This clone was counted once. J is TRBJ1-1 and V is TRBV6-5; no clear D gene. The CDR3 has 15 residues. Germline CDR1 is MNHEY and CDR2 is SVGAGI. Trimming removed 2 bases at V and 0 bases at J, with 10 bases between. CDR3 residues: CASSYRYSMNTEAFF. In DNA form, the CDR3 reads TGTGCCAGCAGTTACAGGTACAGCATGAACACTGAAGCTTTCTTT.

This CDR3 reads CASSSGSARGRSAFF. CDR3 in DNA: TGTGCCAGCAGCTCCGGGAGTGCGAGGGGGCGCTCAGCTTTCTTT. The chain couples TRBV7-8 to TRBJ1-1; TRBD1 matches at 7 bases. Germline assignment: CDR1 SGHVS and CDR2 FQNEAQ. With V trimmed by 4 bases and J by 10 bases, 15 bases remained unmatched. CDR3 length: 15 residues.